At least ten counts were recorded for the clone carrying this TCR beta chain. The antigen is unknown. TCRdb used MiXCR to reprocess the 5' RACE reads, holding one entry per CDR3 protein. The sample holds almost 70,000 distinct CDR3 sequences, around 6.2% seen once. The record originates from a study of T cells after yellow fever vaccination. Study-level background: The authors prepared low-cell-number fractions using SMART-Seq v4 Ultra Low Input.

Overall study results and limits: Clones that expanded after primary vaccination mostly reappeared after the booster (96% CD4, 88% CD8).

Between the trimmed V and J ends, which lost 6 bases and 4 bases, there was a span of 13 bases. Germline V gene data show CDR1 as SQVTM and CDR2 as ANQGSEA. This CDR3 comprises 13 residues. The genes are TRBV29-1 and TRBJ2-4; D unresolved. Sequencing used CD4+ T cells sorted from PBMCs, obtained about 2 weeks after the first yellow fever vaccination. The sequence derives from a young man who received the YFV17D yellow fever vaccine. The CDR3 here is CSVRGQAKNIQYF. CDR3 DNA: TGCAGCGTCCGCGGCCAGGCAAAAAACATTCAGTACTTC.